These 6 T cell receptor beta chains came from one sample sequenced in a study of human T cells and chemical hapten exposure. TCRdb itself ran the RACE reads through MiXCR, one entry per CDR3 protein. The top ten hold about 5% of the sample, which has hundreds of thousands of distinct CDR3 sequences, around 6% seen once. Time point in this sample: patch test 2, 6 weeks after DPC sensitization. Treatment meaning: therapeutic diphenylcyclopropenone sensitization with weekly scalp DPC. This sample comprised whole blood, obtained in connection with sensitization to the hapten diphenylcyclopropenone (DPC). All receptors come from a woman between 18 and 30 years old with alopecia areata. Some clones in this sample may be carry-over from other donors' samples.

This clonotype was counted many times. CDR3 sequence reads: CAGPGNFSNQPQHF. CDR3 DNA: TGTGCCGGTCCAGGGAATTTTAGCAATCAGCCCCAGCATTTT. This chain joins TRBV21-1 and TRBJ1-5; the table gives TRBD1 as D, unverified against the DNA. TRBV21-1 is designated a pseudogene. This CDR3 has 14 residues.

V gene TRBV6-5 combines with J gene TRBJ1-3; the D is unclear. The CDR3 contains 14 residues. Germline CDR1 is MNHEY and CDR2 is SVGAGI. The V gene lost 3 bases and the J gene lost 2 bases, with 8 bases spanning the gap. The CDR3 coding sequence is TGTGCCAGCAGTTATACCCTTCCTGGAAACACCATATATTTT. Translated, it gives CASSYTLPGNTIYF.

A note on this clonotype: No conserved phenylalanine or tryptophan ends this CDR3, so it is likely a read error. The chain employs TRBV13 and TRBJ2-3; D gene unclear. This CDR3 spans 16 amino acids. The ends were cut back, 1 base at V and 0 bases at J, with 11 bases in the middle. Germline V gives CDR1 PRHDT, CDR2 FYEKMQ (reference sequence). In DNA form, the CDR3 reads TGTGCCAGCAGCTTAGTAGGCCAACAAAGCACAGATACGCAGTATTTG. This sequence encodes CASSLVGQQSTDTQYL.

The V call is TRBV12-5, the J call TRBJ1-1; D is unclear. This CDR3 comprises 13 residues. Germline CDR1 LGHNT, CDR2 FRNRAP. V lost 5 bases to trimming and J lost 3 bases, with 10 bases between them. CDR3 sequence reads: CASGPQTDTEAFF. The CDR3 DNA is TGTGCTAGTGGTCCCCAGACCGACACTGAAGCTTTCTTT.

The gene calls are TRBV3-1 and TRBJ1-1; weak D call: TRBD1 (5 bases). Germline values: CDR1 LGHDT, CDR2 YNNKEL (reference sequence). V lost 0 bases and J lost 11, with 10 bases in between. This CDR3 comprises 12 residues. CDR3 residues: CASSQDEGLAFF. CDR3 bases: TGTGCCAGCAGCCAAGATGAGGGGCTCGCTTTCTTT. Supplemented by reference TRBV3-1 and TRBJ1-1, the full variable domain reads DTAVSQTPKYLVTQMGNDKSIKCEQNLGHDTMYWYKQDSKKFLKIMFSYNNKELIINETVPNRFSPKSPDKAHLNLHINSLELGDSAVYFCASSQDEGLAFFGQGTRLTVV.

The chain joins TRBV19 to TRBJ1-4; weak D call: TRBD1 (6 bases). The germline V gene has CDR1 LNHDA and CDR2 SQIVND (reference sequence). Trimming left V 5 bases short and J 0 bases short, with 10 bases between. CDR3 length: 15 amino acids. This CDR3 reads CASSSYRATNEKLFF. CDR3 sequence (DNA): TGTGCCAGTAGTTCCTACAGGGCAACTAATGAAAAACTGTTTTTT. Looking up the rest from reference TRBV19 and TRBJ1-4 gives the full variable domain: DGGITQSPKYLFRKEGQNVTLSCEQNLNHDAMYWYRQDPGQGLRLIYYSQIVNDFQKGDIAEGYSVSREKKESFPLTVTSAQKNPTAFYLCASSSYRATNEKLFFGSGTQLSVL.